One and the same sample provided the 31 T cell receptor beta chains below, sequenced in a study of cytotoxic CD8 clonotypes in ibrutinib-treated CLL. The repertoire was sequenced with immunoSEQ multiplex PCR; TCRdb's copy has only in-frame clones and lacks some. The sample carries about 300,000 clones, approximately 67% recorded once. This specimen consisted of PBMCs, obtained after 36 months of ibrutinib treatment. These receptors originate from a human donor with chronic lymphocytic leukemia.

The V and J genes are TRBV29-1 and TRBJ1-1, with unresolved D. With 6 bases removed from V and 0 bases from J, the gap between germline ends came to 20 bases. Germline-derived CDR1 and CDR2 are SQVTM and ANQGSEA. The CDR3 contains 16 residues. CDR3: CSVARWPFDLNTEAFF. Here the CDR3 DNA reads TGCAGCGTAGCCCGATGGCCCTTTGACTTGAACACTGAAGCTTTCTTT.

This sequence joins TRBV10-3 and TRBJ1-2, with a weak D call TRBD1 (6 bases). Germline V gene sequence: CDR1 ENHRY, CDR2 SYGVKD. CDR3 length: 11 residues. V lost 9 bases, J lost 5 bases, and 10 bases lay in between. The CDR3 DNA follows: TGTGCCATGGGAGGGGGATATGGCTACACCTTC. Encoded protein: CAMGGGYGYTF.

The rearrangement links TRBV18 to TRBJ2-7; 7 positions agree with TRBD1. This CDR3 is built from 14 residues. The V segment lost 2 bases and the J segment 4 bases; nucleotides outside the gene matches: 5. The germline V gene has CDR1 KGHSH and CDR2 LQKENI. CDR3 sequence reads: CASSPTGANYEQYF. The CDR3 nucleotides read TGTGCCAGCTCACCAACAGGGGCGAATTACGAGCAGTACTTC.

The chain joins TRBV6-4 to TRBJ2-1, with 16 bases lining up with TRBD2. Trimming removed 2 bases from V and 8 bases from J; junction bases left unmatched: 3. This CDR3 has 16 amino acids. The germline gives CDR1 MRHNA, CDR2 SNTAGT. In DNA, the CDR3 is TGTGCCAGCAGTGACGGGACTAGCGGGAGGGCTGATGAGCAGTTCTTC. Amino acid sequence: CASSDGTSGRADEQFF.

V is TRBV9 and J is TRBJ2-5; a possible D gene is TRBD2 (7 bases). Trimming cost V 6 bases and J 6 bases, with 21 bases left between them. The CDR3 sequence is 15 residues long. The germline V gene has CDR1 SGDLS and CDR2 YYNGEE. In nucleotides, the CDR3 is TGTGCCAGCACCCCGGGGGGCGGACTGGGTCAGACCCAGTACTTC. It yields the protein CASTPGGGLGQTQYF.

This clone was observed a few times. CDR3 in amino acids: CASLGDINGELFF. The CDR3 bases are TGTGCCAGCTTGGGGGACATAAACGGGGAGCTGTTTTTT. The rearrangement links TRBV28 to TRBJ2-2, with D possibly matching TRBD1 (6 bases). Germline V gives CDR1 MDHEN, CDR2 SYDVKM. Trimming stripped 8 bases from V and 7 bases from J, with 14 bases between. This CDR3 region has 13 residues.

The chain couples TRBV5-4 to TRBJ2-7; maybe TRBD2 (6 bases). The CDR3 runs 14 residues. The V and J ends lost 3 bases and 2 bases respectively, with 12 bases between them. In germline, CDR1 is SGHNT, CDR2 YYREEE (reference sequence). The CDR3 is CASSWGVGTYEQYF. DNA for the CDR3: TGTGCCAGCAGCTGGGGGGTTGGTACCTACGAGCAGTACTTC. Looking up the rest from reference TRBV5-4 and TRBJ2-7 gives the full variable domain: ETGVTQSPTHLIKTRGQQVTLRCSSQSGHNTVSWYQQALGQGPQFIFQYYREEENGRGNFPPRFSGLQFPNYSSELNVNALELDDSALYLCASSWGVGTYEQYFGPGTRLTVT.

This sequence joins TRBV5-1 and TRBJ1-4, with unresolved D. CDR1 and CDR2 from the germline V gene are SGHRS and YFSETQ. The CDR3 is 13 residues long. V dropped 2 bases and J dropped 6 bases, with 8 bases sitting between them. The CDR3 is CASSLGLDEKLFF. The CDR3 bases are TGCGCCAGCAGCTTAGGGTTGGATGAAAAACTGTTTTTT.

Here the CDR3 reads CASSWDINEQYF. The CDR3, as DNA: TGTGCCAGCAGCTGGGACATTAACGAGCAGTACTTC. This chain connects TRBV5-6 to TRBJ2-7, with D perhaps TRBD1 (6 bases). Germline V CDR1 and CDR2: SGHDT, YYEEEE. The CDR3 extends over 12 amino acids. Trimming took 3 bases from V and 5 from J, leaving 9 bases between them.

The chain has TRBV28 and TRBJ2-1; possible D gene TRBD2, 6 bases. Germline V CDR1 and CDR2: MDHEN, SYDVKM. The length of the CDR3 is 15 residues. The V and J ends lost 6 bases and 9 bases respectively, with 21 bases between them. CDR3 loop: CASRGGPYSIAEQFF. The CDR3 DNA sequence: TGTGCCAGCAGAGGAGGGCCCTATAGCATTGCTGAGCAGTTCTTC.

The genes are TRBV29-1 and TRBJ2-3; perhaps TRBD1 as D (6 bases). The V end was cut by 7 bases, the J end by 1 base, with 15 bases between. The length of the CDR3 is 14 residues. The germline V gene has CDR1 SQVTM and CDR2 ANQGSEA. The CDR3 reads CSAAKNRGTDTQYF. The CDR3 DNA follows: TGCAGCGCTGCAAAAAACAGGGGCACAGATACGCAGTATTTT.

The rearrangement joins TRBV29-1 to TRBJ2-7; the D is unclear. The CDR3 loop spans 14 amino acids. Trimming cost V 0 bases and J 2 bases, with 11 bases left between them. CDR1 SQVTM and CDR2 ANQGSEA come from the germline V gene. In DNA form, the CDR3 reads TGCAGCGTTGAAGATTCCGGTCGCACCTACGAGCAGTACTTC. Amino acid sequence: CSVEDSGRTYEQYF.

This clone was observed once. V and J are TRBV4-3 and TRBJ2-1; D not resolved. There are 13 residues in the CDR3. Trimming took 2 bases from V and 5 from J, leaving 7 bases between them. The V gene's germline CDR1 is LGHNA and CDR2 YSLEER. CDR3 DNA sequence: TGCGCCAGCAGCCAAAATGTCAACAATGAGCAGTTCTTC. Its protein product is CASSQNVNNEQFF.

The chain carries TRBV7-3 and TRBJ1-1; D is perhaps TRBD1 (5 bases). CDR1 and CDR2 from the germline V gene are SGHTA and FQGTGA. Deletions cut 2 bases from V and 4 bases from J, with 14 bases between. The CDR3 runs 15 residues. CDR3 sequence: CASSLLPGYRTEAFF. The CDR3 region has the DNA TGTGCCAGCAGCTTATTACCAGGGTACCGCACTGAAGCTTTCTTT.

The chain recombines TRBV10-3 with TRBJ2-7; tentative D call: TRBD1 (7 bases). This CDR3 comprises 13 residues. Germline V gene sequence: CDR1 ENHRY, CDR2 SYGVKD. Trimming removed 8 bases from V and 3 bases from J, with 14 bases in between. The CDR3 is CAIGGTVYYEQYF. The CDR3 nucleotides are TGTGCCATCGGGGGGACAGTATACTACGAGCAGTACTTC.

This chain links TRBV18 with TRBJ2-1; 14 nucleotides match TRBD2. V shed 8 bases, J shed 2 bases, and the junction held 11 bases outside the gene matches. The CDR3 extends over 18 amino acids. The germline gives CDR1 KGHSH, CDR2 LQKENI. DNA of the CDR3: TGTGCCAGCGCCATGGGACTAGCGGGAGTTAGGACCTACAATGAGCAGTTCTTC. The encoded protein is CASAMGLAGVRTYNEQFF.

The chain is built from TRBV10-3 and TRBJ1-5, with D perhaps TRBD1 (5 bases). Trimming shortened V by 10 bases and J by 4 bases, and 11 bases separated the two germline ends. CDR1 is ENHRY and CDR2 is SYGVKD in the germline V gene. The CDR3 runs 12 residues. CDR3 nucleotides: TGTGCCAGCCAGGGAGAAAATCAGCCCCAGCATTTT. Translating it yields CASQGENQPQHF.

CDR3 nucleotide sequence: TGTGCCAGCAGCTCAAGCGGGGGCCAAGGTGAGCAGTTCTTC. The encoded protein is CASSSSGGQGEQFF. This sequence joins TRBV9 and TRBJ2-1; 8 bases fit TRBD2. With 4 bases clipped from V and 9 bases from J, the junction kept 9 bases outside the gene matches. In germline, CDR1 is SGDLS, CDR2 YYNGEE. The CDR3 runs to 14 residues.

In DNA form, the CDR3 reads TGTGCCAGCAGCTTAGGAGCCGGCGCCTACGAGCAGTACTTC. Protein: CASSLGAGAYEQYF. This chain links TRBV7-9 with TRBJ2-7; D is undetermined. The CDR3 is made up of 14 amino acids. The germline V gene has CDR1 SEHNR and CDR2 FQNEAQ (reference sequence). The germline V and J ends were trimmed by 1 base and 2 bases, with 9 bases remaining between them.

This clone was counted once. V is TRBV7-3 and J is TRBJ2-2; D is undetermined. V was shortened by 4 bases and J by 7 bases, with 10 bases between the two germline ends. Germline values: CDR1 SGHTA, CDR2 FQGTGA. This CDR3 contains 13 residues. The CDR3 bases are TGTGCCAGCAGCTCCACCGTAGGCGGGGAGCTGTTTTTT. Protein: CASSSTVGGELFF.

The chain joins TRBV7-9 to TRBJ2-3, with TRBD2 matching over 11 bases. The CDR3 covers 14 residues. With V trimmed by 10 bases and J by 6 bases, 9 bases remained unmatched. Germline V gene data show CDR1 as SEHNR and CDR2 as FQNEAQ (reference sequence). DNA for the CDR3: TGTGCCACACGACTAGCGGGGAGGGTGGATACGCAGTATTTT. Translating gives CATRLAGRVDTQYF.

CDR3 region: CASSFEGFYNSPLHF. The CDR3 DNA reads as TGTGCCAGCAGTTTTGAGGGCTTCTATAATTCACCCCTCCACTTT. The chain links TRBV28 to TRBJ1-6; D is undetermined. CDR1 is MDHEN, CDR2 SYDVKM, per germline. V was trimmed by 3 bases and J by 3 bases, leaving 9 bases between them. CDR3 length: 15 residues.

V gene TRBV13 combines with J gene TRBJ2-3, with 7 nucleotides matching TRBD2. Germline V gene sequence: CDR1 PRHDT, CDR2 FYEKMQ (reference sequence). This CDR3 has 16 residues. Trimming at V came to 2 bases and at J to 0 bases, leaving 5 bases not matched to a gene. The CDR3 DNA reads TGTGCCAGCAGCTTACAAGCGGGGTCGAGCACAGATACGCAGTATTTT. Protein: CASSLQAGSSTDTQYF.

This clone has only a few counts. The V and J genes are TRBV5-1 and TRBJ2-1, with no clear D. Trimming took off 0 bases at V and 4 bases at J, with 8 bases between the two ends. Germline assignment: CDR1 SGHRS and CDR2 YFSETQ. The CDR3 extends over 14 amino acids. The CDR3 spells CASSLVGGYNEQFF. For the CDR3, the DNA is TGCGCCAGCAGCTTGGTAGGTGGTTACAATGAGCAGTTCTTC.

The CDR3 sequence: CAISESNRLSGNTIYF. DNA of the CDR3: TGTGCCATCAGTGAGTCGAACCGCCTCTCTGGAAACACCATATATTTT. This sequence joins TRBV10-3 and TRBJ1-3, with D hard to call. Germline V gene sequence: CDR1 ENHRY, CDR2 SYGVKD. The CDR3 length is 16 residues. V dropped 0 bases and J dropped 0 bases, with 9 bases sitting between them.

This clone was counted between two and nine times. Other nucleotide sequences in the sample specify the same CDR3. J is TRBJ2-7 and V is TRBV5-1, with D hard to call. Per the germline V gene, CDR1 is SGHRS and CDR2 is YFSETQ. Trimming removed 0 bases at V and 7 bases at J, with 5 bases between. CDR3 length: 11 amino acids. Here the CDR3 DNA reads TGCGCCAGCAGCTTGGGACTGGAGCAGTACTTC. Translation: CASSLGLEQYF.

The CDR3 spells CASSLDSGSTYNEQFF. CDR3 in DNA: TGCGCCAGCAGCTTGGATAGCGGGAGTACCTACAATGAGCAGTTCTTC. V is TRBV5-1 and J is TRBJ2-1, with 9 positions matching TRBD2. The CDR3 spans 16 residues. Trimming removed 0 bases from V and 2 bases from J; junction bases left unmatched: 3. The germline V gene encodes CDR1 SGHRS and CDR2 YFSETQ.

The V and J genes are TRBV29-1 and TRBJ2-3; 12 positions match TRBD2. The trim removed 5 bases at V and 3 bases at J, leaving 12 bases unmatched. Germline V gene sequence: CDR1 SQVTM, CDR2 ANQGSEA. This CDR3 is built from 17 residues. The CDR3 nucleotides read TGCAGCGTTCCCCGGCGGCCTAGCGGGGGGGCAACAGATACGCAGTATTTT. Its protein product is CSVPRRPSGGATDTQYF.

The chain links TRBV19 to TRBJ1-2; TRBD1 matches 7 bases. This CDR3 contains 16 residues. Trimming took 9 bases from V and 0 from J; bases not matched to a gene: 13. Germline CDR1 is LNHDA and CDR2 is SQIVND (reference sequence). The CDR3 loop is CARTKPGTDTNYGYTF. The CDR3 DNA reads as TGTGCCAGAACGAAGCCCGGGACAGACACTAACTATGGCTACACCTTC.

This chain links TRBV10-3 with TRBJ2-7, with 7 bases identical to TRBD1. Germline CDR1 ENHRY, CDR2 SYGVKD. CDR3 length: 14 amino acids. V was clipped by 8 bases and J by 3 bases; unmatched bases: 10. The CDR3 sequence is CAISGTERLYEQYF. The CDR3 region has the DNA TGTGCCATCTCCGGGACAGAGAGGCTCTACGAGCAGTACTTC.

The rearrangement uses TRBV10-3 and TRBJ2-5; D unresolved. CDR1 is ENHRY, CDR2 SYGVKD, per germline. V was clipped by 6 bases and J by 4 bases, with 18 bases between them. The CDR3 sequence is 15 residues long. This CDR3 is CAISPGRRRLETQYF. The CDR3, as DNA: TGTGCCATCAGCCCCGGCAGGAGACGTTTAGAGACCCAGTACTTC.